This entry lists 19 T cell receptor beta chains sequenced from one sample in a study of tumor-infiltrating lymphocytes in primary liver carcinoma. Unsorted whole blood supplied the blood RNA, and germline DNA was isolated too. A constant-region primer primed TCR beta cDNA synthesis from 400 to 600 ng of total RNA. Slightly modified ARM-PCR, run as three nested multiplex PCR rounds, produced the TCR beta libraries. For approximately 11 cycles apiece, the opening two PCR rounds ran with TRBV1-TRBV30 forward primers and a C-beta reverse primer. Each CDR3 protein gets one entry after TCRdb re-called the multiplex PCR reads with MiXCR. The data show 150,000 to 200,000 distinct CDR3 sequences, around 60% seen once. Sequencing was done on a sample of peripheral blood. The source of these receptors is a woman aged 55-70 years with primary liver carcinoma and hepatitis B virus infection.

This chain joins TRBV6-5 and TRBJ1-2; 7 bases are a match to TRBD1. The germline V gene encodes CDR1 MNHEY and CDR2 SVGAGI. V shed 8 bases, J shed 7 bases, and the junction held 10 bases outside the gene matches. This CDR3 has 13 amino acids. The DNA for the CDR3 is TGTGCCAGCGGAAAACAGGGGACGGTTGGCTACACCTTC. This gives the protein CASGKQGTVGYTF.

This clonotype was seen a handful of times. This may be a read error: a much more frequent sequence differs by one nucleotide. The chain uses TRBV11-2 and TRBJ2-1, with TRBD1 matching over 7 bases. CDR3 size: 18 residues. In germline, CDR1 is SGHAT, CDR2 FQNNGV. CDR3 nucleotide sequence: TGTGCCAGCAGCAATCGACCCCTCACTCTACAGGGGTACAATGGGCAGTTCTTC. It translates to CASSNRPLTLQGYNGQFF. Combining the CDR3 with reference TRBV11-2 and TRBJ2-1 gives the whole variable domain EAGVAQSPRYKIIEKRQSVAFWCNPISGHATLYWYQQILGQGPKLLIQFQNNGVVDDSQLPKDRFSAERLKGVDSTLKIQPAKLEDSAVYLCASSNRPLTLQGYNGQFFGPGTRLTVL.

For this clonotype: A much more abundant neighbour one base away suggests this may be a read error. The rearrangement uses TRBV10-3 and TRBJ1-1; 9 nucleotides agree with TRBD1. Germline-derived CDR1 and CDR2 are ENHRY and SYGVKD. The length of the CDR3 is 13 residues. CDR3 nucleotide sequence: TGTGTCATCAGCGGGACAGGGTACACTGAAGCTTTCTTT. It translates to CVISGTGYTEAFF.

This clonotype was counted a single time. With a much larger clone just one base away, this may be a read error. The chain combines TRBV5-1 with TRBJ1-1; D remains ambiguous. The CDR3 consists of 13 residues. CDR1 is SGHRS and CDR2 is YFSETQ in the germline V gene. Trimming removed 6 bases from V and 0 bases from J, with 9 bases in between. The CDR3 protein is CASISGLNTEAFF. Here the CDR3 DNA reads TGCGCCAGCATCTCGGGCCTGAACACTGAAGCTTTCTTT.

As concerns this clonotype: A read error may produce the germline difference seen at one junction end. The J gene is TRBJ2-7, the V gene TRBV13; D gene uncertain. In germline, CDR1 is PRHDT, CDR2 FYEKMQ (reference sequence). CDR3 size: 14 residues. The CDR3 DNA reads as TGTGCTAGCACCTCGGCGACAACTTCCCACGAGCAGTACTTC. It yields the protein CASTSATTSHEQYF. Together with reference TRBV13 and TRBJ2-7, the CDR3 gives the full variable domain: AAGVIQSPRHLIKEKRETATLKCYPIPRHDTVYWYQQGPGQDPQFLISFYEKMQSDKGSIPDRFSAQQFSDYHSELNMSSLELGDSALYFCASTSATTSHEQYFGPGTRLTVT.

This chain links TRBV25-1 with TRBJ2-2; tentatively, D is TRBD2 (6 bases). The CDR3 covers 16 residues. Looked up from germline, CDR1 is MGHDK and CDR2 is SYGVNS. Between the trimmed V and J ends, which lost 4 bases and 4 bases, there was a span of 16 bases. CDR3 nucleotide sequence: TGTGCCAGCAGTGGATCCGGGACTCGCCCCACCGGGGAGCTGTTTTTT. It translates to CASSGSGTRPTGELFF.

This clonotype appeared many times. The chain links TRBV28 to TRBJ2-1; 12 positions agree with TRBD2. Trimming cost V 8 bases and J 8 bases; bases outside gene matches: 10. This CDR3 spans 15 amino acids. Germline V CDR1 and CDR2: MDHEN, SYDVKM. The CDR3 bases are TGTGCCAGCCCCGAGCGGCTAGCGGGGGGGGATGAGCAGTTCTTC. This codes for CASPERLAGGDEQFF.

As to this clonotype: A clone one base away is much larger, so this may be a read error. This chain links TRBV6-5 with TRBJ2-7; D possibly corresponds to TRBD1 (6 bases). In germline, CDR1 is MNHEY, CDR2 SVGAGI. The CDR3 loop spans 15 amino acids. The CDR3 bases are TGTACCAGCAGTTACTCTCAGGGGAACTCCTACGAGCAGTACTTC. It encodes CTSSYSQGNSYEQYF.

The CDR3 region has the DNA TGCGCCAGCAGCTTGGACTCGAAGGACACTGAAGCTTTCTTT. Its protein product is CASSLDSKDTEAFF. The chain links TRBV5-1 to TRBJ1-1, with D hard to call. The ends were cut back, 0 bases at V and 3 bases at J, with 9 bases in the middle. CDR1 and CDR2 from the germline V gene are SGHRS and YFSETQ. The CDR3 has 14 amino acids. The complete variable domain, with remaining parts taken from reference TRBV5-1 and TRBJ1-1, reads KAGVTQTPRYLIKTRGQQVTLSCSPISGHRSVSWYQQTPGQGLQFLFEYFSETQRNKGNFPGRFSGRQFSNSRSEMNVSTLELGDSALYLCASSLDSKDTEAFFGQGTRLTVV.

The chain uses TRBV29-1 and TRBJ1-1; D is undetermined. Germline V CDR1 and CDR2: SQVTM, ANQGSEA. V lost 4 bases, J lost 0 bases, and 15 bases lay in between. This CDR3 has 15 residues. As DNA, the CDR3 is TGCAGCGTTGCCCCGGGATGGGGAATGAACACTGAAGCTTTCTTT. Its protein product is CSVAPGWGMNTEAFF.

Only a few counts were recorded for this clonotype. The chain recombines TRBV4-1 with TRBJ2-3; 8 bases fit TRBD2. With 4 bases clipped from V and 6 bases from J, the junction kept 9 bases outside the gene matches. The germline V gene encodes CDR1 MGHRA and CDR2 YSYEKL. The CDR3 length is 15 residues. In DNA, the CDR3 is TGCGCCAGCAGCCTCCTACCGGGGGGGGTTGATACGCAGTATTTT. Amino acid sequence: CASSLLPGGVDTQYF.

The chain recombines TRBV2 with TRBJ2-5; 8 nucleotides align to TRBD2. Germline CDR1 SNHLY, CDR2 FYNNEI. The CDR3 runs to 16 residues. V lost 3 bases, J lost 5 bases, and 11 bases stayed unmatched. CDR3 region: CASSESRRGAKETQYF. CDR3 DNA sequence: TGTGCCAGCAGTGAGTCCCGGCGGGGGGCAAAGGAGACCCAGTACTTC.

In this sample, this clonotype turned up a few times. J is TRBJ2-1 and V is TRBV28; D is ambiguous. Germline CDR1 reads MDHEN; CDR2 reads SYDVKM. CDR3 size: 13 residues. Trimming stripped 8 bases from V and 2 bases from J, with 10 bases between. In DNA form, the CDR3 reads TGTGCCAGCGGTTCCACAGCCTACAATGAGCAGTTCTTC. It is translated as CASGSTAYNEQFF.

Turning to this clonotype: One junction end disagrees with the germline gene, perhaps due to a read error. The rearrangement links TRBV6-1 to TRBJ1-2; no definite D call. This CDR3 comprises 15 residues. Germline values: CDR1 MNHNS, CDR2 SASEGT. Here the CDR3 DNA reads TGTGCCAGTAGTGAAGGCTCCTGGGGAACGCATGGCTACACCTTC. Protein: CASSEGSWGTHGYTF.

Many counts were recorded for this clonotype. CDR3 protein: CASSYGTSGTTGELFF. The DNA for the CDR3 is TGTGCCAGCAGCTACGGGACTAGCGGGACGACCGGGGAGCTGTTTTTT. The chain joins TRBV11-2 to TRBJ2-2, with 13 nucleotides matching TRBD2. This CDR3 has 16 residues. Germline CDR1 reads SGHAT; CDR2 reads FQNNGV. J was trimmed by 5 bases and V by 4 bases; bases with no gene match: 4.

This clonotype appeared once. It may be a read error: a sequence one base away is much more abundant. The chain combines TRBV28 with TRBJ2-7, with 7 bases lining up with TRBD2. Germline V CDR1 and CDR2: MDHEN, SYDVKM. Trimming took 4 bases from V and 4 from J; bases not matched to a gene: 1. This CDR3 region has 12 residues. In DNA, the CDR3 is TGTGCCAGCAGTTCCGGGGGGTACGAGCAGTACTTC. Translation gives CASSSGGYEQYF.

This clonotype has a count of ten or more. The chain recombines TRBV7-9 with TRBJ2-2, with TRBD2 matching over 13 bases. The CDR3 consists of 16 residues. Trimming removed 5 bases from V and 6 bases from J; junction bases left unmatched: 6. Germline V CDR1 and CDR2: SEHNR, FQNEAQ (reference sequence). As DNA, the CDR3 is TGTGCCAGCAGCCTAGGACTAGCGGGAGAATCCGGGGAGCTGTTTTTT. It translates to CASSLGLAGESGELFF.

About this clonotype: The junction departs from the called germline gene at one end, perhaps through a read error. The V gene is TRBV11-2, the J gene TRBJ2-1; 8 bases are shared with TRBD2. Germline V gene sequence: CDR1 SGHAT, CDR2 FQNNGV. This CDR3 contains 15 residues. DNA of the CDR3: TGTGCCAACAGCTTCCGGGAGGGGGGCCACAATGGGCAGTTTTTC. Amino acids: CANSFREGGHNGQFF.

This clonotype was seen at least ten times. CDR3 protein: CASSQGMGRGRNTGELFF. CDR3 coding DNA: TGCGCCAGCAGCCAAGGGATGGGCAGGGGGCGGAACACCGGGGAGCTGTTTTTT. V usage is TRBV4-1 and J usage is TRBJ2-2; 8 positions match TRBD1. J was trimmed by 1 base and V by 1 base; bases with no gene match: 8. Per germline, CDR1 MGHRA and CDR2 YSYEKL. The CDR3 loop spans 18 amino acids.